This note documents a single TCR beta chain sequence. The source of the sample is a study of OX40 agonist ivuxolimab in advanced cancers. Study-wide context: Subjects had a mean age of around 60 years, with a range of 23 to 79; more than 70% were male.

Assay: immunoSEQ multiplex PCR; the TCRdb copy retains only in-frame clones and omits some. The repertoire holds approximately 28,000 clones, with 76% as singletons. Autoimmune disease history or systemic immunosuppression excluded patients. The material sequenced was CD4+ or CD8+ T cells sorted from blood, taken in a trial of the OX40 agonist ivuxolimab. The sequence came from an adult with an advanced solid tumor such as melanoma, head and neck, liver or kidney cancer.

CDR3 nucleotides: TGTGCCAGCAGTTACGGGCTGAATAGCAATCAGCCCCAGCATTTT. Its translation is CASSYGLNSNQPQHF. The V call is TRBV6-5, the J call TRBJ1-5; D uncertain. In germline, CDR1 is MNHEY, CDR2 SVGAGI. The CDR3 is 15 residues long. Trimming took off 2 bases at V and 0 bases at J, with 8 bases between the two ends.